The 20 T cell receptor beta chains given below trace back to one sample, sequenced in a study of T cells in Graves' hyperthyroidism and ophthalmopathy. It was RNA transcripts that yielded the amplified TCR beta CDR3 regions. Carried out on the TCR CDR3, a first-round RT-PCR used the HTBI primer set. TCRdb itself ran the multiplex PCR reads through MiXCR, one entry per CDR3 protein. The repertoire holds 100,000 to 140,000 distinct CDR3 sequences, around a sixth seen once, with under 45% in the top ten. The specimen sequenced was blood. Receptors originate from a woman aged 45 to 65 with Graves' hyperthyroidism.

There are many counts of this clonotype. V is TRBV28 and J is TRBJ2-1; D is ambiguous. Germline-derived CDR1 and CDR2 are MDHEN and SYDVKM. The CDR3 contains 12 residues. With 1 base removed from V and 7 bases from J, the gap between germline ends came to 5 bases. The CDR3: CASSLSGNEQFF. CDR3 nucleotides: TGTGCCAGCAGTTTATCCGGAAATGAGCAGTTCTTC.

This clonotype has at least ten counts. V is TRBV28 and J is TRBJ2-7; 7 bases are a match to TRBD1. V shed 7 bases and J 0 bases; nucleotides not matched to a gene: 9. Germline values: CDR1 MDHEN, CDR2 SYDVKM. The length of the CDR3 is 15 residues. DNA for the CDR3: TGTGCCAGCACCGGGACAGTCTACAGCTCCTACGAGCAGTACTTC. Translation gives CASTGTVYSSYEQYF.

This clonotype was counted ten times or more. The V call is TRBV28, the J call TRBJ2-1, with 8 bases identical to TRBD2. There are 17 residues in the CDR3. J lost 8 bases, V lost 4 bases, and 16 bases had no gene match. Germline CDR1 is MDHEN and CDR2 is SYDVKM. The CDR3 loop is CASSSWLGTSFSDEQFF. As DNA, the CDR3 is TGTGCCAGCAGTTCGTGGCTGGGGACTAGTTTTTCTGATGAGCAGTTCTTC.

In this sample, this clonotype turned up many times. V is TRBV11-3 and J is TRBJ2-1; 10 bases line up with TRBD2. The CDR3 is made up of 15 amino acids. Trimming cost V 3 bases and J 2 bases; bases outside gene matches: 1. Germline V CDR1 and CDR2: SGHNT, YENEEA. The CDR3 sequence is CASSFGLAAYNEQFF. In DNA form, the CDR3 reads TGTGCCAGCAGCTTCGGACTAGCGGCCTACAATGAGCAGTTCTTC.

This clonotype was detected a few times. Just one base apart from a much larger clone, this may be a read error. The CDR3 region has the DNA TGTGTCAGCAGTTTTGCAGGGGCTGTGGAGACCCAGTACTTC. Encoded protein: CVSSFAGAVETQYF. J is TRBJ2-5 and V is TRBV27; a weak D match, TRBD1 (6 bases). The CDR3 is 14 residues long. Germline loops: CDR1 MNHEY, CDR2 SMNVEV (reference sequence).

The sample holds many counts of this clonotype. The chain is built from TRBV2 and TRBJ2-3; 9 bases are shared with TRBD1. This CDR3 is 16 amino acids long. Germline loops: CDR1 SNHLY, CDR2 FYNNEI. V trimming: 6 bases; J trimming: 3 bases; junction bases outside the gene matches: 10. The CDR3 coding sequence is TGTGCCAGCAGCCCCGGACAGGGGATTAAAACAGATACGCAGTATTTT. Translated, it gives CASSPGQGIKTDTQYF.

V usage is TRBV7-3 and J usage is TRBJ2-1, with D possibly TRBD2 on 5 matching bases. The CDR3 has 15 amino acids. The germline V and J ends were trimmed by 1 base and 6 bases, with 13 bases remaining between them. CDR1 is SGHTA and CDR2 is FQGTGA in the germline V gene. CDR3 sequence (DNA): TGTGCCAGCAGCTTAATGGCGGGCACCCCCAATGAGCAGTTCTTC. This sequence encodes CASSLMAGTPNEQFF.

This clonotype was recorded many times. At one end, the junction sequence differs from germline, possibly due to a read error. The chain employs TRBV28 and TRBJ2-6; a weak D match, TRBD1 (5 bases). In germline, CDR1 is MDHEN, CDR2 SYDVKM. There are 21 residues in the CDR3. CDR3: CASSLYSTAQDLRSGANVLTF. For the CDR3, the DNA is TGTGCCAGCAGCTTATATAGTACGGCACAGGACCTCCGCTCTGGGGCCAACGTCCTGACTTTC.

This clonotype has a count of ten or more. This chain joins TRBV29-1 and TRBJ2-3, with TRBD1 matching 9 bases. With 4 bases clipped from V and 1 base from J, the junction kept 3 bases outside the gene matches. Germline CDR1 is SQVTM and CDR2 is ANQGSEA. The CDR3 has 14 amino acids. As DNA, the CDR3 is TGCAGCGTTGCGGGGGACAGGGGCACAGATACGCAGTATTTT. Amino acid sequence: CSVAGDRGTDTQYF.

The sample holds many counts of this clonotype. This chain links TRBV7-3 with TRBJ2-3; D gene uncertain. Trimming shortened V by 2 bases and J by 3 bases, and 12 bases separated the two germline ends. Looked up from germline, CDR1 is SGHTA and CDR2 is FQGTGA. The CDR3 totals 15 residues. The CDR3 nucleotides read TGTGCCAGCAGCTTAGGAATAGGAAGGACAGATACGCAGTATTTT. Translating it yields CASSLGIGRTDTQYF.

The table lists this clonotype with many counts. The chain carries TRBV30 and TRBJ2-1, with D perhaps given as TRBD1 or TRBD2 (5 bases each). The germline CDR1 and CDR2 sequences are GTSNPN and SVGIG (reference sequence). The CDR3 sequence is 13 residues long. Trimming removed 2 bases at V and 6 bases at J, with 11 bases between. The CDR3 DNA sequence: TGTGCCTGGAGTCGAGGGGAGATCAATGAGCAGTTCTTC. This encodes CAWSRGEINEQFF.

This clonotype was seen ten or more times. CDR3 in amino acids: CASSFLSQGPPGELFF. CDR3 coding DNA: TGTGCCAGCAGTTTCCTCAGCCAGGGCCCGCCCGGGGAGCTGTTTTTT. The chain carries TRBV28 and TRBJ2-2, with D possibly being TRBD1 (5 bases). Deletions cut 3 bases from V and 6 bases from J, with 17 bases between. The CDR3 consists of 16 residues. The germline V gene encodes CDR1 MDHEN and CDR2 SYDVKM.

This clonotype was seen repeatedly, ten times or more. The chain is built from TRBV6-2 or TRBV6-3 and TRBJ2-4; D not resolved. CDR3 length: 12 amino acids. Deletions cut 2 bases from V and 7 bases from J, with 6 bases between. Germline CDR1 and CDR2: MNHEY and SVGEGT. This chain's CDR3 is CASSYRTNIQYF. The CDR3 bases are TGTGCCAGCAGTTACCGGACCAACATTCAGTACTTC.

This clonotype was seen at least ten times. The chain combines TRBV12-3 or TRBV12-4 with TRBJ2-1; TRBD1 aligns across 8 bases. This CDR3 spans 14 amino acids. V shed 9 bases and J 4 bases; nucleotides not matched to a gene: 8. This chain's CDR3 is CASEGRGRYNEQFF. The CDR3 DNA reads TGTGCCAGTGAGGGCAGGGGGCGTTACAATGAGCAGTTCTTC.

The chain has TRBV12-3 or TRBV12-4 and TRBJ2-3; D remains ambiguous. This CDR3 region has 16 residues. The V gene lost 4 bases and the J gene lost 0 bases, with 14 bases spanning the gap. Here the CDR3 reads CASSYSVGLSTDTQYF. Written as DNA, the CDR3 is TGTGCCAGCAGTTATTCGGTCGGGTTAAGCACAGATACGCAGTATTTT.

A few counts support this clonotype. The chain joins TRBV7-3 to TRBJ2-1, with D possibly being TRBD2 (6 bases). Trimming left V 5 bases short and J 3 bases short, with 14 bases between. The CDR3 spans 15 residues. Germline values: CDR1 SGHTA, CDR2 FQGTGA. The CDR3 reads CASSPVRENYNEQFF. The CDR3 DNA reads TGTGCCAGCAGCCCGGTGCGGGAAAACTACAATGAGCAGTTCTTC.

This clonotype occurred many times. This chain joins TRBV12-3 or TRBV12-4 and TRBJ1-2; D may be TRBD1 (6 bases). CDR3 length equals 17 residues. V lost 1 base and J 4 bases, leaving 19 bases between the germline ends. CDR3 bases: TGTGCCAGCAGTTTAGGTCGTATGGGGGGCACCGTCTATGGCTACACCTTC. Translated, it gives CASSLGRMGGTVYGYTF.

This clonotype was counted between two and nine times. The chain carries TRBV19 and TRBJ1-3; 8 nucleotides agree with TRBD1. Germline CDR1 reads LNHDA; CDR2 reads SQIVND (reference sequence). CDR3 size: 15 residues. After removal of 3 bases from V and 0 bases from J, the junction contained 1 base not matched to a gene. The CDR3 sequence: CASSITGGSGNTIYF. The CDR3 DNA follows: TGTGCCAGTAGTATCACAGGGGGCTCTGGAAACACCATATATTTT.

This clonotype came up many times. The chain recombines TRBV19 with TRBJ1-2, with D unresolved. There are 16 residues in the CDR3. V was trimmed by 2 bases and J by 2 bases, leaving 15 bases between them. The germline CDR1 and CDR2 sequences are LNHDA and SQIVND (reference sequence). The CDR3 here is CASSITLEHGNYGYTF. In nucleotides, the CDR3 is TGTGCCAGTAGTATAACCCTCGAACACGGAAACTATGGCTACACCTTC.

The sample holds a few counts of this clonotype. Germline is not matched at one junction end, which may reflect a read error. The chain uses TRBV7-2 and TRBJ2-3; D tentatively fits TRBD1 or TRBD2 (6 bases each). The CDR3 covers 14 residues. The V gene's germline CDR1 is SGHTA and CDR2 FQGNSA. The CDR3 loop is CASNLAAGADTQYF. The CDR3 region has the DNA TGTGCCAGCAACTTAGCGGCAGGGGCTGATACGCAGTATTTT.